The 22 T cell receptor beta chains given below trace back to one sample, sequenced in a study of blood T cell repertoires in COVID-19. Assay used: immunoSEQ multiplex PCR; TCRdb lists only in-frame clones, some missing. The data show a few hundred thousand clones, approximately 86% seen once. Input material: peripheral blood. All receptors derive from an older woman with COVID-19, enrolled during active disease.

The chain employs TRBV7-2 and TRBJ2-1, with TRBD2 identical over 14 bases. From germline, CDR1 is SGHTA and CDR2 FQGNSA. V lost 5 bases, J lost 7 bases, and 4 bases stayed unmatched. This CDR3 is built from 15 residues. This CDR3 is CASSVTSGRGNEQFF. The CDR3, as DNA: TGTGCCAGCAGCGTGACTAGCGGGAGGGGAAATGAGCAGTTCTTC.

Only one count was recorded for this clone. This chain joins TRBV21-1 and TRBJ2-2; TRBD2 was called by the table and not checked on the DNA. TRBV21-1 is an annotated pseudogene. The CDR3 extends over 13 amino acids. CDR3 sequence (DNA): TGTGCCAGCAGCAAACGAACTCCCGGGGAGCTGTTTTTT. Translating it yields CASSKRTPGELFF.

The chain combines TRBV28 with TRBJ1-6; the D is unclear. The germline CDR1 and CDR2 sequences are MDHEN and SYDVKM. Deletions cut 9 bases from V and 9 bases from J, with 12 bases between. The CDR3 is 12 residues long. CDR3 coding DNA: TGTGCCAGTGGGGTGGGGAGTTCACCCCTCCACTTT. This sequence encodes CASGVGSSPLHF.

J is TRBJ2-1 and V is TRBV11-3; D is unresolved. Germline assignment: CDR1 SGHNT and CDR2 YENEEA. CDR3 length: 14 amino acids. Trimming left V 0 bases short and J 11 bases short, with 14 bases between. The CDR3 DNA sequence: TGTGCCAGCAGCTTAGATCCGACTGAAAATAAGCAGTTCTTC. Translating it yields CASSLDPTENKQFF.

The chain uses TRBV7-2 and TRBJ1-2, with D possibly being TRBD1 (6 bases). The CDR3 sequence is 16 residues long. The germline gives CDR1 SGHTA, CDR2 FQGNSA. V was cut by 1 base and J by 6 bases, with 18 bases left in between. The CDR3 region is CASSLEGYRGSDGYTF. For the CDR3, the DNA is TGTGCCAGCAGCTTAGAAGGATATAGGGGGTCCGATGGCTACACCTTC.

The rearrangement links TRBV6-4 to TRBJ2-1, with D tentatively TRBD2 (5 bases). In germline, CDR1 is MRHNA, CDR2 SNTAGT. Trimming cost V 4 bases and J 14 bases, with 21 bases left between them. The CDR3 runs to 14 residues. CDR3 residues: CASSGLWLPLGEFF. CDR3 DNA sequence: TGTGCCAGCAGTGGGTTGTGGCTACCGCTCGGGGAGTTCTTC.

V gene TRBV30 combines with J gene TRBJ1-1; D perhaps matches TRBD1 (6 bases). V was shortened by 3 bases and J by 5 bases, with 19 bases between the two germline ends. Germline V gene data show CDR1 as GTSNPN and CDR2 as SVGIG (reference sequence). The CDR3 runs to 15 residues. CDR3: CAWRGWAGRGTEAFF. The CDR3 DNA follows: TGTGCCTGGAGAGGCTGGGCAGGGAGGGGGACTGAAGCTTTCTTT.

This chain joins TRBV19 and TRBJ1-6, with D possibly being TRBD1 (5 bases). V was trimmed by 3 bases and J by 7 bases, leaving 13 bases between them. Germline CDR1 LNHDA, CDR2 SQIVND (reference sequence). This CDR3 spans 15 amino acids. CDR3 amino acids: CASSMVGAWNSPLHF. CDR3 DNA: TGTGCCAGTAGTATGGTTGGGGCCTGGAATTCACCCCTCCACTTT.

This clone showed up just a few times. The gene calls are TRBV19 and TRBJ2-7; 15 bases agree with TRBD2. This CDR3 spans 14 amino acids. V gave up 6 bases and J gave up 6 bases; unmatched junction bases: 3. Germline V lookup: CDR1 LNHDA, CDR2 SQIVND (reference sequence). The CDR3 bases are TGTGCCAGTAGACCGGGACTAGCGGGAGGCGAGCAGTACTTC. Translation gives CASRPGLAGGEQYF.

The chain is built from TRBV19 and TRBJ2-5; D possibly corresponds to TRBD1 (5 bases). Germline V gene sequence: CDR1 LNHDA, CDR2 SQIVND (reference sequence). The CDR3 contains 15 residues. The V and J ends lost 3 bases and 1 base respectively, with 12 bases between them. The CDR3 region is CASSISGHLQETQYF. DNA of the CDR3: TGTGCCAGTAGTATCTCTGGACACCTCCAAGAGACCCAGTACTTC.

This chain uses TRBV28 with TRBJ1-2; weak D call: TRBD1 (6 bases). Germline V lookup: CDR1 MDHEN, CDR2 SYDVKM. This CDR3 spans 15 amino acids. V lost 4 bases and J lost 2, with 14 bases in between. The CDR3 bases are TGTGCCAGCAGTTCCCCGCCAGGGGCGAACTATGGCTACACCTTC. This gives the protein CASSSPPGANYGYTF.

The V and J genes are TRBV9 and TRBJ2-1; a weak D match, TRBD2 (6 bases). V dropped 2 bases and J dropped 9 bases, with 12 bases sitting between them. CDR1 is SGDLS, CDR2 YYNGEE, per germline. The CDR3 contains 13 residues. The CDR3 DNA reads TGTGCCAGCAGCGTCCTGACCGGGGGTGAGCAGTTCTTC. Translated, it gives CASSVLTGGEQFF.

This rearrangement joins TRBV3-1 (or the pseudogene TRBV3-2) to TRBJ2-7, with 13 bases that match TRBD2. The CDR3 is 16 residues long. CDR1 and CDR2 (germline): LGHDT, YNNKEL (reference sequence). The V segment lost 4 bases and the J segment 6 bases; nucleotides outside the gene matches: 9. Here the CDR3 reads CASSPPPGLAGLEQYF. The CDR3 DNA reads TGTGCCAGCAGCCCACCGCCGGGACTAGCGGGACTCGAGCAGTACTTC.

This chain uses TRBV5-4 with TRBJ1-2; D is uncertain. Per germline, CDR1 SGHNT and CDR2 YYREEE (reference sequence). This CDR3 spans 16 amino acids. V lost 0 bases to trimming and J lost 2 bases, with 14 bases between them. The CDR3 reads CASSLGGLRRNYGYTF. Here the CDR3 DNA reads TGTGCCAGCAGCTTGGGAGGGTTAAGGCGCAACTATGGCTACACCTTC.

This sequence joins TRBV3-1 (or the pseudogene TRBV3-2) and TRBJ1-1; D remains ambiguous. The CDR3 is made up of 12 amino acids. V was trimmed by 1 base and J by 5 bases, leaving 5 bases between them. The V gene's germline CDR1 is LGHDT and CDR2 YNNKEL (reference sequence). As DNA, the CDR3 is TGTGCCAGCAGCCAAGCAAATACTGAAGCTTTCTTT. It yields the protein CASSQANTEAFF.

CDR3 protein: CASSPRLTGAGANVLTF. In DNA form, the CDR3 reads TGTGCCAGCAGCCCAAGGTTGACAGGTGCCGGGGCCAACGTCCTGACTTTC. The chain uses TRBV7-7 and TRBJ2-6; a weak D match, TRBD1 (6 bases). Trimming removed 5 bases at V and 4 bases at J, with 18 bases between. Germline values: CDR1 SSHAT, CDR2 FNYEAQ (reference sequence). CDR3 length equals 17 residues.

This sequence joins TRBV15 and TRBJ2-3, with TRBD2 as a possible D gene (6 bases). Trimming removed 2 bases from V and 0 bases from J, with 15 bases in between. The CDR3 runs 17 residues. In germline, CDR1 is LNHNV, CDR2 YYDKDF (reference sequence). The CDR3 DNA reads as TGTGCCACCAGCAGATCCCGTGGCGGGGCGAGCACAGATACGCAGTATTTT. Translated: CATSRSRGGASTDTQYF.

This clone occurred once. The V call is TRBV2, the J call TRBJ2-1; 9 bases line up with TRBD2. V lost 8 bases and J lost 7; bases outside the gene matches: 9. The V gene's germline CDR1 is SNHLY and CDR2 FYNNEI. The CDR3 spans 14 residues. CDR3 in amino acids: CASRREGPLNEQFF. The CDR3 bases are TGTGCCAGCCGGCGGGAGGGCCCTCTAAATGAGCAGTTCTTC.

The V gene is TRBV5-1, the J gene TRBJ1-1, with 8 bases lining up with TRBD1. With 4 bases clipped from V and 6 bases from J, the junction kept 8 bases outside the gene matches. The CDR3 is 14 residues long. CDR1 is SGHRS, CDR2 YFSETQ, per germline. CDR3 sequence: CASSQTGVNAEAFF. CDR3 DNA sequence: TGCGCCAGCAGCCAGACAGGGGTAAACGCTGAAGCTTTCTTT.

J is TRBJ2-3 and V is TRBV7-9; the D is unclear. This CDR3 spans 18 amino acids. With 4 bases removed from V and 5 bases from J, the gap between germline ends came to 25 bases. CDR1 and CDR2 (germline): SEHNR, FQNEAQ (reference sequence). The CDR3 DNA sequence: TGTGCCAGCAGCTCCGTCCCCGCCTCGCCTAGTAGAGGAGATACGCAGTATTTT. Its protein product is CASSSVPASPSRGDTQYF.

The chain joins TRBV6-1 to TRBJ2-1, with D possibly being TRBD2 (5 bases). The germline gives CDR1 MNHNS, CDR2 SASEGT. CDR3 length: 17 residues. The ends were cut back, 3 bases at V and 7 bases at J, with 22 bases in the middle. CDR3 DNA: TGTGCCAGCAGTGATGGCCGGGCCCGCCGTAGGGAGAATGAGCAGTTCTTC. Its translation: CASSDGRARRRENEQFF.

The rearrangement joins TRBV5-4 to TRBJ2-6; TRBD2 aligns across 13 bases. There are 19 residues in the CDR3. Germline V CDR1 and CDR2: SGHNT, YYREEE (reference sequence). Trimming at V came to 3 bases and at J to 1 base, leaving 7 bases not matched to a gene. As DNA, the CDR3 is TGTGCCAGCAGCTCCCAAACTAGCGGGAGGGGGTCTGGGGCCAACGTCCTGACTTTC. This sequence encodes CASSSQTSGRGSGANVLTF.